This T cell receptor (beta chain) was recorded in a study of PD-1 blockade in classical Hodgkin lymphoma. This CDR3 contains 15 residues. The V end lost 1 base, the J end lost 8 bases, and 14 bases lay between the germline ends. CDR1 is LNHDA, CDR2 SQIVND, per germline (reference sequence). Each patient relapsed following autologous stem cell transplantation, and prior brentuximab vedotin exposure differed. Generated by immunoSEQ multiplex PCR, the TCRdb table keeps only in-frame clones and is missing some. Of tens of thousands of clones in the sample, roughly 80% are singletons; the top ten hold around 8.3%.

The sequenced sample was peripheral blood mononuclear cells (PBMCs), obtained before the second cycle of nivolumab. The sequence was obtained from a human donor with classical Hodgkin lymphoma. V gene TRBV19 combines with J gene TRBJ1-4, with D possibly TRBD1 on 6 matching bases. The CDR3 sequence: CASSIGGRGDEKLFF. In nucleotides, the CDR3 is TGTGCCAGTAGTATAGGGGGCAGGGGTGACGAAAAACTGTTTTTT.